This T cell receptor (beta chain) was obtained from a study of regulatory T cells in long-lasting Graves disease. Overall study findings and caveats: With 2,500 to 3,000 shared public clonotypes, persistent patients exceeded new patients, who shared 966.

Time point of the sample: newly diagnosed GD, antithyroid drugs for less than 3 months. Generation of the TCR library employed RNA extracted from PBMCs. Turning to this clonotype: Its antigen is not known.

Per germline, CDR1 DFQATT and CDR2 SNEGSKA (reference sequence). This CDR3 has 14 residues. The V and J ends lost 0 bases and 3 bases respectively, with 12 bases between them. Arm-PCR of CDR3 regions with iRepertoire HTBI primers generated TCR beta libraries. A single record per CDR3 protein comes from TCRdb applying MiXCR to the multiplex PCR reads. The sample comprises about 440,000 distinct CDR3 sequences, 15% of which are singletons, and about a sixth rests with the top ten. The sample was also reused in another study, on T cells in Graves' hyperthyroidism and ophthalmopathy. That report adds: Calling Graves' hyperthyroidism stable meant ophthalmopathy did not progress within 18 months.

This receptor was identified in a woman aged 25 to 45 with Graves disease. The chain recombines TRBV20-1 with TRBJ2-7; possible D gene TRBD1, 6 bases. This specimen consisted of peripheral blood mononuclear cells (PBMCs), obtained at new diagnosis, from a patient treated with antithyroid drugs. The CDR3 bases are TGCAGTGCTAGAGATCAGGACAGTTTCTACGAGCAGTACTTC. This codes for CSARDQDSFYEQYF.